The present T cell receptor (beta chain) was sequenced within a study of T cells in Graves' hyperthyroidism and ophthalmopathy. Study-level findings and limits: Before onset, ophthalmopathy was predicted by the model a median around 6 months earlier.

This clonotype came up many times. Its antigen is currently unknown. Amplified TCR beta CDR3 regions came from RNA transcripts. The primer set for the first-round RT-PCR of the TCR CDR3 was HTBI. In TCRdb, the multiplex PCR reads were re-called with MiXCR into one record per CDR3 protein. The data show about 500,000 distinct CDR3 sequences, with more than 15% seen just once and roughly 29% held by the top ten. The CDR3 totals 15 residues. Trimming at V came to 4 bases and at J to 8 bases, leaving 9 bases not matched to a gene. Germline loops: CDR1 MNHEY, CDR2 SMNVEV (reference sequence). This TCR came from a woman younger than 45 with Graves' ophthalmopathy. This chain uses TRBV27 with TRBJ2-4; 9 nucleotides match TRBD2. The sequenced sample was blood. CDR3 in DNA: TGTGCCAGCAGTTCGTCCGGGACTAGCAGAGACATTCAGTACTTC. This sequence encodes CASSSSGTSRDIQYF.